The 30 T cell receptor beta chains given below trace back to one sample, sequenced in a study of tissue T cells after allogeneic stem cell transplantation. Clones were read by immunoSEQ multiplex PCR, and TCRdb kept only the in-frame ones, dropping some. The table shows 4,500 to 6,500 clones, with 48% occurring only once. Time point given: mouse harvest day 7 after allogeneic transplant. Tail vein injection delivered 10^7 T-cell-depleted bone marrow cells and 10^6 splenic CD5+ T cells. Sequencing was performed on gut tissue. The source is a female BALB/c mouse given C57BL/6 T cells with graft-versus-host disease after an allogeneic hematopoietic cell transplant.

Comment on this clone: The germline and genes are mouse ones. The CDR3 is cut off 1 residue early in the read; its end comes from the germline J gene. The chain links TRBV26 to TRBJ2-2, with D unresolved. Germline V CDR1 and CDR2: KGHPV, FQNQEV (reference sequence). The V gene lost 2 bases and the J gene lost 0 bases, with 7 bases spanning the gap. This CDR3 region has 15 residues. The part of the CDR3 DNA that was read is TGTGCCAGCAGTCTGGTTCCAGCAAACACCGGGCAGCTCTAC. It yields the protein CASSLVPANTGQLY. The whole CDR3 sequence reads CASSLVPANTGQLYF.

For this clone: These gene names are mouse names. Read sequence stops 1 residue before the CDR3 end, and the germline J gene provides the missing end. This chain joins TRBV12-1 and TRBJ2-7; D is possibly TRBD1 or TRBD2 (5 bases each). This CDR3 has 13 residues. The V end was cut by 4 bases, the J end by 2 bases, with 11 bases between. Germline V CDR1 and CDR2: SGHSN, HYEKVE. The CDR3 is CASSPGTAYEQYF. The covered CDR3 bases are TGTGCCAGCTCCCCTGGGACGGCCTATGAACAGTAC.

Details on this clone: Gene names denote mouse genes. Read data end 1 residue before the CDR3 end; the end is taken from the germline J gene. The V and J genes are TRBV26 and TRBJ2-5; D is unresolved. The CDR3 sequence is 13 residues long. Between the trimmed V and J ends, which lost 1 base and 0 bases, there was a span of 2 bases. Germline CDR1 reads KGHPV; CDR2 reads FQNQEV (reference sequence). CDR3 DNA, as far as it was read: TGTGCCAGCAGTCTGTTTAACCAAGACACCCAGTAC. Translating gives CASSLFNQDTQY. The full CDR3 is CASSLFNQDTQYF. Supplemented by reference TRBV26 and TRBJ2-5, the full variable domain reads NSKVIQTPRYLVKGQGQKAKMRCIPEKGHPVVFWYQQNKNNEFKFLINFQNQEVLQQIDMTEKRFSAECPSNSPCSLEIQSSEAGDSALYLCASSLFNQDTQYFGPGTRLLVL.

In its sample, this clone was seen a few times. Mouse germline and gene names are used. Read coverage stops 1 residue before the CDR3 terminus; the germline J gene supplies the remainder. The sample has other DNA sequences that encode this CDR3 too. The chain has TRBV26 and TRBJ2-3; D call uncertain. The CDR3 consists of 14 residues. Germline V gives CDR1 KGHPV, CDR2 FQNQEV (reference sequence). V lost 3 bases and J lost 0, with 7 bases in between. The chain's CDR3 is CASSLQTSAETLYF. Partial CDR3 DNA: TGTGCCAGCAGTCTTCAGACTAGTGCAGAAACGCTGTAT.

Worth noting for this clone: Gene and germline names: mouse. From the germline J gene comes the end of the CDR3, since the read stops 1 residue before it. The chain couples TRBV26 to TRBJ2-5; tentatively, D is TRBD1 (5 bases). CDR3 length: 14 residues. Germline V gives CDR1 KGHPV, CDR2 FQNQEV (reference sequence). V lost 1 base to trimming and J lost 3 bases, with 8 bases between them. Partial CDR3 DNA: TGTGCCAGCAGTCTGTTAGGACAACAAGACACCCAGTAC. It encodes CASSLLGQQDTQY. The CDR3, in full, reads CASSLLGQQDTQYF.

Worth noting for this clone: Genes and germline come from the mouse. Additional DNA sequences in this sample encode the identical CDR3. The part of the CDR3 DNA that was read is TGTGCCAGCAGTGATAGTGGGGGGGTGGGCCAACAGTAC. It encodes CASSDSGGVGQQY. The whole CDR3 protein is CASSDSGGVGQQYF. The chain employs TRBV13-1 and TRBJ2-7; 8 nucleotides align to TRBD2. The read finishes 1 residue shy of the CDR3 end, and the germline J gene is used to complete it. V trimming: 1 base; J trimming: 8 bases; junction bases outside the gene matches: 8. The CDR3 covers 14 residues. From germline, CDR1 is NSHNY and CDR2 SYGAGN.

As regards this clone: Gene names denote mouse genes. The observed sequence ends 1 residue before the CDR3 terminus, with the missing tail filled in from the germline J gene. This chain joins TRBV16 and TRBJ1-1; TRBD1 agrees at 9 bases. The V gene's germline CDR1 is SGHSA and CDR2 FRNQAP. After removal of 4 bases from V and 1 base from J, the junction contained 4 bases not matched to a gene. The CDR3 runs to 15 residues. CDR3 loop: CASSSLDRGNTEVFF. The DNA read from the CDR3 is TGTGCAAGCAGCTCCCTGGACAGGGGGAACACAGAAGTCTTC.

This clone was detected only a few times. Any gene name here is a mouse gene name. Read coverage stops 1 residue before the CDR3 terminus; the germline J gene supplies the remainder. The chain employs TRBV24 and TRBJ2-7; possibly TRBD1 or TRBD2 for D (5 bases each). Per germline, CDR1 KGHTA and CDR2 FRNEEI. This CDR3 has 14 amino acids. V lost 4 bases, J lost 0 bases, and 10 bases lay in between. The chain's CDR3 is CASSPGRSSYEQYF. Incomplete CDR3 DNA: TGTGCCAGCAGTCCGGGACGGAGCTCCTATGAACAGTAC.

This clone came up a few times. Gene names refer to mouse genes. The read terminates 1 residue ahead of where the CDR3 ends, so the germline J gene completes it. The chain couples TRBV26 to TRBJ2-3; D not resolved. The CDR3 spans 13 residues. Trimming shortened V by 4 bases and J by 0 bases, and 5 bases separated the two germline ends. Germline-derived CDR1 and CDR2 are KGHPV and FQNQEV (reference sequence). CDR3 residues: CASSRPSAETLYF. The DNA read from the CDR3 is TGTGCCAGCAGTCGACCTAGTGCAGAAACGCTGTAT.

This clone was detected a few times. Gene names refer to mouse genes. The CDR3 end falls 1 residue outside the read, so it is completed with the germline J gene. J is TRBJ2-4 and V is TRBV13-2; D might be TRBD2 (7 bases). Per the germline V gene, CDR1 is NNHNN and CDR2 is SYGAGS (reference sequence). Trimming took off 3 bases at V and 2 bases at J, with 7 bases between the two ends. The CDR3 sequence is 13 residues long. Partial CDR3 DNA: TGTGCCAGCGGTGGGGGGGCTCAAAACACCTTGTAC. Residues: CASGGGAQNTLY. The full CDR3 protein is CASGGGAQNTLYF.

Of note for this clone: Genes and germline are mouse. The CDR3 end falls 1 residue outside the read, so it is completed with the germline J gene. Other DNA variants within this sample encode the same CDR3. The chain has TRBV23 and TRBJ2-3; TRBD1 is taken as the D call from the table, unchecked against the DNA. The CDR3 is made up of 14 amino acids. The germline V gene has CDR1 KGHTA and CDR2 FQNQQP. The CDR3 spells CSSSQGQGAETLYF. The sequenced part of the CDR3 DNA is TGCTCCAGCAGTCAGGGACAGGGTGCAGAAACGCTGTAT.

In the case of this clone: The gene names here belong to mouse. The CDR3 extends 1 residue past the end of the read, so its final part is completed from the germline J gene. This chain links TRBV3 with TRBJ1-2; the D gene is possibly TRBD1 (6 bases). The CDR3 is 14 amino acids. Trimming removed 0 bases at V and 2 bases at J, with 7 bases between. CDR1 SNHLY and CDR2 FYNGKV come from the germline V gene (reference sequence). The CDR3 here is CASSLAGGNSDYTF. The DNA read from the CDR3 is TGTGCCAGCAGCTTAGCTGGGGGCAACTCCGACTACACC.

In regard to this clone: Any gene name here is a mouse gene name. The CDR3 DNA, read in part, is TGTGCCAGCAGTCTGCAGGGTGCAGAAACGCTGTAT. Its protein is CASSLQGAETLY. The entire CDR3 protein is CASSLQGAETLYF. The chain recombines TRBV26 with TRBJ2-3; D call uncertain. The CDR3 is cut off 1 residue early in the read; its end comes from the germline J gene. Trimming removed 2 bases at V and 1 base at J, with 4 bases between. There are 13 residues in the CDR3. The germline V gene has CDR1 KGHPV and CDR2 FQNQEV (reference sequence).

For this clone: Any gene name here is a mouse gene name. The CDR3 extends 1 residue past the end of the read, so its final part is completed from the germline J gene. The chain uses TRBV26 and TRBJ2-4; weak D call: TRBD1 (6 bases). The V gene lost 4 bases and the J gene lost 4 bases, with 9 bases spanning the gap. This CDR3 spans 13 amino acids. Germline loops: CDR1 KGHPV, CDR2 FQNQEV (reference sequence). The sequenced part of the CDR3 DNA is TGTGCCAGCAGTCCCTGGACAGAAAACACCTTGTAC. This codes for CASSPWTENTLY. From start to end, the CDR3 is CASSPWTENTLYF.

Only one count was recorded for this clone. Gene names denote mouse genes. The read terminates 1 residue before the CDR3 end, so the remaining end is supplied by the germline J gene. This rearrangement joins TRBV26 to TRBJ2-5, with TRBD2 as a possible D gene (5 bases). V was trimmed by 2 bases and J by 5 bases, leaving 8 bases between them. Looked up from germline, CDR1 is KGHPV and CDR2 is FQNQEV (reference sequence). The CDR3 consists of 13 residues. Incomplete CDR3 DNA: TGTGCCAGCAGTCTGACTGGTCCAGACACCCAGTAC. The encoded protein is CASSLTGPDTQY. In full, the CDR3 reads CASSLTGPDTQYF.

This clone occurred a few times. Mouse names are used for the genes. Coverage ceases 1 residue before the CDR3 finishes, and the germline J gene fills in the end. This rearrangement joins TRBV20 to TRBJ2-2; 14 bases agree with TRBD2. The V segment lost 5 bases and the J segment 2 bases; nucleotides outside the gene matches: 4. Germline V gene lookup returns CDR1 GFQATS and CDR2 STVNSAI. CDR3 length equals 16 residues. Incomplete CDR3 DNA: TGTGGTGCTCGGGGACTGGGGGGGCGCAACACCGGGCAGCTCTAC. Translation gives CGARGLGGRNTGQLY. The whole CDR3 sequence is CGARGLGGRNTGQLYF. Full variable domain (remainder filled in from reference TRBV20 and TRBJ2-2): GALVYQYPRRTICKSGTSMRMECQAVGFQATSVAWYRQSPQKTFELIALSTVNSAIKYEQNFTQEKFPISHPNLSFSSMTVLNAYLEDRGLYLCGARGLGGRNTGQLYFGEGSKLTVL.

This clone turned up a few times. The germline and genes are mouse ones. Sequencing ends 1 residue short of the CDR3 end; the germline J gene provides the rest. The chain uses TRBV26 and TRBJ2-1; no clear D gene. Germline loops: CDR1 KGHPV, CDR2 FQNQEV (reference sequence). The length of the CDR3 is 14 residues. Trimming left V 0 bases short and J 1 base short, with 4 bases between. The CDR3 bases that were read are TGTGCCAGCAGTCTGTCAGGGAACTATGCTGAGCAGTTC. Its protein is CASSLSGNYAEQF. The full CDR3 protein reads CASSLSGNYAEQFF.

Regarding this clone: Gene names denote mouse genes. Sequencing ends 1 residue short of the CDR3 end; the germline J gene provides the rest. J is TRBJ1-2 and V is TRBV13-3, with 8 bases matching TRBD1. From germline, CDR1 is NNHDY and CDR2 SYVADS. J was trimmed by 0 bases and V by 3 bases; bases with no gene match: 4. CDR3 length equals 15 residues. CDR3 DNA, as far as it was read: TGTGCCAGCAGTGTTAAGACAGGGGCAAACTCCGACTACACC. Its protein product is CASSVKTGANSDYT. The CDR3 reads in full as CASSVKTGANSDYTF.

Notes on this clone: Each gene name is a mouse one. Read coverage stops 1 residue before the CDR3 terminus; the germline J gene supplies the remainder. V and J are TRBV12-1 and TRBJ2-1; 10 bases are shared with TRBD2. The V gene's germline CDR1 is SGHSN and CDR2 HYEKVE. V lost 0 bases, J lost 12 bases, and 4 bases stayed unmatched. CDR3 length: 13 amino acids. The CDR3 DNA, read in part, is TGTGCCAGCTCTCTCGCTGGGGGGGCGCGGCAGTTC. It yields the protein CASSLAGGARQF. The entire CDR3 reads CASSLAGGARQFF.

Of note for this clone: These gene names are mouse names. The observed sequence ends 1 residue before the CDR3 terminus, with the missing tail filled in from the germline J gene. The genes are TRBV19 and TRBJ2-1; possibly TRBD1 for D (5 bases). Germline V gives CDR1 FNHDT, CDR2 SITEND (reference sequence). The V and J ends lost 7 bases and 4 bases respectively, with 6 bases between them. This CDR3 region has 11 residues. The sequenced CDR3 bases are TGTGCCAGCGGACAATATGCTGAGCAGTTC. It translates to CASGQYAEQF. The CDR3 as a whole reads CASGQYAEQFF.

A word on this clone: Gene names and germline match the mouse. The read falls 1 residue short of the CDR3 end, and the missing part is taken from the germline J gene. J is TRBJ2-3 and V is TRBV26; 7 positions agree with TRBD2. The CDR3 contains 15 residues. CDR1 is KGHPV, CDR2 FQNQEV, per germline (reference sequence). Trimming took 4 bases from V and 0 from J; bases not matched to a gene: 4. This CDR3 is CASSPTGSSAETLYF. The sequenced part of the CDR3 DNA is TGTGCCAGCAGTCCGACTGGGAGTAGTGCAGAAACGCTGTAT.

Note on this clone: Genes and germline come from the mouse. The sequence runs out 1 residue before the end of the CDR3; the remainder is reconstructed from the germline J gene. V usage is TRBV5 and J usage is TRBJ2-2, with 8 nucleotides matching TRBD2. The CDR3 has 16 amino acids. In germline, CDR1 is LGHNA, CDR2 YNLKQL (reference sequence). V shed 0 bases and J 2 bases; nucleotides not matched to a gene: 2. The chain's CDR3 is CASSQEGGANTGQLYF. CDR3 DNA (partial): TGTGCCAGCAGCCAAGAAGGGGGGGCGAACACCGGGCAGCTCTAC.

In regard to this clone: Gene names denote mouse genes. CDR3 protein: CASSSGGRYEQYF. The CDR3 DNA, read in part, is TGTGCCAGCAGCTCAGGGGGGCGCTATGAACAGTAC. The chain links TRBV3 to TRBJ2-7; the D gene could be TRBD1 or TRBD2 (7 bases each). Sequencing ends 1 residue short of the CDR3 end; the germline J gene provides the rest. The CDR3 is 13 amino acids. V was clipped by 4 bases and J by 3 bases, with 10 bases between them. From germline, CDR1 is SNHLY and CDR2 FYNGKV (reference sequence).

In the case of this clone: Here the gene names and germline are mouse. The observed sequence ends 1 residue before the CDR3 terminus, with the missing tail filled in from the germline J gene. The chain recombines TRBV16 with TRBJ2-5; D assignment may be TRBD1 or TRBD2 (5 bases each). The CDR3 contains 13 residues. With 3 bases removed from V and 1 base from J, the gap between germline ends came to 5 bases. CDR1 is SGHSA, CDR2 FRNQAP, per germline. The sequenced part of the CDR3 DNA is TGTGCAAGCAGCTTGGGGGACCAAGACACCCAGTAC. Translation gives CASSLGDQDTQY. The entire CDR3 is CASSLGDQDTQYF.

This clone was picked up a small number of times. Gene names are the mouse ones. The missing CDR3 end, 1 residue past where the read stops, is filled in from the germline J gene. The rearrangement joins TRBV26 to TRBJ1-4; D uncertain. The CDR3 has 15 residues. Germline V gene lookup returns CDR1 KGHPV and CDR2 FQNQEV (reference sequence). V was clipped by 0 bases and J by 4 bases, with 9 bases between them. The DNA read from the CDR3 is TGTGCCAGCAGTCTGTCGAGTGGGTTCAACGAAAGATTATTT. This sequence encodes CASSLSSGFNERLF. The CDR3 reads in full as CASSLSSGFNERLFF.

This clone is a singleton in its sample. Gene names follow the mouse nomenclature. The read comes to an end 1 residue before the CDR3 does, leaving the germline J gene to fill in the end. V usage is TRBV15 and J usage is TRBJ2-2, with D perhaps TRBD1 or TRBD2 (6 bases each). The CDR3 covers 15 residues. V lost 0 bases and J lost 4, with 9 bases in between. CDR1 and CDR2 (germline): SGHND, FRSKSL. CDR3 DNA (partial): TGTGCCAGCAGTTTAGCGGGGGCGAGCACCGGGCAGCTCTAC. As protein: CASSLAGASTGQLY. The whole CDR3 sequence is CASSLAGASTGQLYF.

Only a few counts were recorded for this clone. Gene names are mouse gene names. The CDR3 goes on 1 residue after the read ends, and that part is filled in from the germline J gene. The genes are TRBV31 and TRBJ2-1; TRBD2 matches at 8 bases. The V gene's germline CDR1 is GKSSPN and CDR2 SITVG. V lost 4 bases, J lost 3 bases, and 2 bases stayed unmatched. CDR3 length: 13 residues. Incomplete CDR3 DNA: TGTGCCTGGAAGTGGGGGGGCTATGCTGAGCAGTTC. It codes for CAWKWGGYAEQF. The whole CDR3 is CAWKWGGYAEQFF.

Details on this clone: Here the gene names and germline are mouse. The DNA read from the CDR3 is TGTGCCAGCGGTGATGGACTGGGGGGCCAACAAGACACCCAGTAC. Its protein is CASGDGLGGQQDTQY. In full, the CDR3 is CASGDGLGGQQDTQYF. This chain joins TRBV13-2 and TRBJ2-5, with 10 bases aligning to TRBD2. The CDR3 end is not reached by the read, which stops 1 residue before it; the germline J gene fills it in. The germline V gene has CDR1 NNHNN and CDR2 SYGAGS (reference sequence). J gave up 3 bases and V 0 bases, and 4 bases lay outside the gene matches. The CDR3 consists of 16 residues.

As for this clone: Genes here carry mouse names. The read ends 1 residue before the CDR3 terminus; that terminus is restored from the germline J gene. The chain is built from TRBV26 and TRBJ2-7; TRBD2 aligns across 9 bases. V trimming: 5 bases; J trimming: 0 bases; junction bases outside the gene matches: 5. This CDR3 region has 15 residues. The V gene's germline CDR1 is KGHPV and CDR2 FQNQEV (reference sequence). CDR3 sequence reads: CASSFGLGSSYEQYF. The covered CDR3 bases are TGTGCCAGCAGTTTCGGACTGGGGTCCTCCTATGAACAGTAC. Full variable domain (remainder filled in from reference TRBV26 and TRBJ2-7): NSKVIQTPRYLVKGQGQKAKMRCIPEKGHPVVFWYQQNKNNEFKFLINFQNQEVLQQIDMTEKRFSAECPSNSPCSLEIQSSEAGDSALYLCASSFGLGSSYEQYFGPGTRLTVL.

As to this clone: Gene and germline names: mouse. The CDR3 goes on 1 residue after the read ends, and that part is filled in from the germline J gene. The chain couples TRBV23 to TRBJ2-1; the table's D call, TRBD1, has no DNA check behind it. Germline lookup yields CDR1 KGHTA and CDR2 FQNQQP. The CDR3 extends over 15 amino acids. CDR3 protein: CSSSQPTGNYAEQFF. CDR3 DNA (partial): TGCTCCAGCAGTCAACCGACAGGGAACTATGCTGAGCAGTTC. Full variable domain (missing parts from reference TRBV23 and TRBJ2-1): DAAVTQKPRYLIKMKGQEAEMKCIPEKGHTAVFWYQQKQSKELKFLIYFQNQQPLDQIDMVKERFSAVCPSSSLCSLGIRTCEAEDSALYLCSSSQPTGNYAEQFFGPGTRLTVL.